This TCR beta chain was observed in a study of T cell repertoires in cytomegalovirus infection. Study information: Epitope selection comprised recently identified HLA-C-restricted CMV epitopes and well-studied HLA-B-restricted CMV epitopes. Indications of both CMV infection and matching HLA type were provided by public TCR beta signatures.

Remarks on this clonotype: The antigen remains unidentified.

Overall study findings and caveats: Public TCR beta family frequency separated CMV-and-HLA carriers, including in an independent cohort. HLA-C-restricted TCR beta clonotypes specific for CMV led the ex vivo response.

Germline CDR1 reads SGHVS; CDR2 reads FQNEAQ. The CDR3 is 13 amino acids. Trimming took 4 bases from V and 9 from J, leaving 13 bases between them. TCRdb redid the calling of the reads with MiXCR, one entry per CDR3 protein. The profile shows about 770,000 distinct CDR3 sequences, under 35% of them singletons. This TCR derives from a human donor in good health (CMV status not recorded). Some clones in this sample may be carry-over from other donors' samples. Sequencing was performed on cultured CD8+ T cells from PBMCs, taken from culture after CMV antigen stimulation. V usage is TRBV7-8 and J usage is TRBJ2-1; D not certain. CDR3: CASSWNLQVEQFF. In nucleotides, the CDR3 is TGTGCCAGCAGCTGGAACCTCCAGGTTGAGCAGTTCTTC.